This entry lists 21 T cell receptor beta chains sequenced from one sample in a study of blood T cells in healthy people across ages. A sample-barcoded 5' primer and a J-beta primer mix were used in a second PCR of roughly 7 to 11 cycles. From the 5' RACE reads, TCRdb called clonotypes with MiXCR, one entry per CDR3 protein. The table lists approximately 810,000 distinct CDR3 sequences, roughly 40% of them singletons. The sequenced sample was blood. These receptors were collected from a man aged 18 to 29 in good health.

This clonotype was detected many times. The chain joins TRBV20-1 to TRBJ2-5; no clear D gene. CDR1 is DFQATT and CDR2 is SNEGSKA in the germline V gene (reference sequence). CDR3 length: 13 residues. V was clipped by 6 bases and J by 3 bases, with 14 bases between them. CDR3 bases: TGCAGTGCCACCGTGAACTGGGAAGAGACCCAGTACTTC. Its translation: CSATVNWEETQYF.

In the case of this clonotype: One base away lies a much larger clone, so this may be a sequencing read error. The chain employs TRBV6-6 and TRBJ1-5; D uncertain. CDR3 size: 14 residues. The germline V gene has CDR1 MNHNY and CDR2 SVGAGI (reference sequence). V dropped 4 bases and J dropped 0 bases, with 7 bases sitting between them. The CDR3 nucleotides are TGTGCCAGCAGTTTTGACGATAGCAATCAGCCCCAGCATTTT. Its protein product is CASSFDDSNQPQHF.

The chain has TRBV29-1 and TRBJ1-1; D is undetermined. CDR1 and CDR2 (germline): SQVTM, ANQGSEA. The length of the CDR3 is 14 residues. In nucleotides, the CDR3 is TGCAGTCCTTCGCCGACCGGAGGTGAAACTGAAGCTTTCTTT. The encoded protein is CSPSPTGGETEAFF.

In its sample, this clonotype was seen a few times. The rearrangement links TRBV29-1 to TRBJ1-1; D is uncertain. The CDR3 is made up of 11 amino acids. The germline V and J ends were trimmed by 7 bases and 1 base, with 7 bases remaining between them. Germline CDR1 reads SQVTM; CDR2 reads ANQGSEA. The CDR3 loop is CSGRGNTEAFF. The CDR3 bases are TGCAGCGGACGGGGGAACACTGAAGCTTTCTTT.

This clonotype was detected only once. The chain couples TRBV24-1 to TRBJ1-1; TRBD1 agrees at 7 bases. J was trimmed by 1 base and V by 6 bases; bases with no gene match: 1. The CDR3 covers 13 residues. The germline V gene has CDR1 KGHDR and CDR2 SFDVKD. Here the CDR3 reads CATSTGANTEAFF. The CDR3 nucleotides are TGTGCCACCAGTACAGGGGCGAACACTGAAGCTTTCTTT.

This clonotype was recorded a few times. This rearrangement joins TRBV5-1 to TRBJ2-3, with 8 bases aligning to TRBD2. The junction had 14 bases not matched to a gene; V was cut back by 5 bases and J by 6 bases. This CDR3 spans 16 amino acids. Germline-derived CDR1 and CDR2 are SGHRS and YFSETQ. This CDR3 is CASRPGALADEDTQYF. Here the CDR3 DNA reads TGCGCCAGCAGACCGGGAGCACTAGCGGACGAGGATACGCAGTATTTT.

With respect to this clonotype: With a much larger clone just one base away, this may be a read error. The chain uses TRBV12-3 or TRBV12-4 and TRBJ2-3; 9 bases map to TRBD1. CDR3 length: 14 residues. V shed 6 bases, J shed 8 bases, and the junction held 9 bases outside the gene matches. In nucleotides, the CDR3 is TGTGCCAGCAGCCGAGGACAGGGGATAGGTACGCAGTATTTT. Protein sequence: CASSRGQGIGTQYF.

The chain employs TRBV6-2 or TRBV6-3 and TRBJ2-7, with TRBD2 as a possible D gene (6 bases). The germline CDR1 and CDR2 sequences are MNHEY and SVGEGT. The CDR3 contains 14 residues. Trimming stripped 2 bases from V and 3 bases from J, with 11 bases between. The CDR3 here is CASSYLGTLYEQYF. The CDR3, as DNA: TGTGCCAGCAGTTACCTCGGGACTCTCTACGAGCAGTACTTC.

The chain recombines TRBV7-9 with TRBJ1-1; the D gene is possibly TRBD1 (5 bases). The CDR3 runs 15 residues. Trimming removed 5 bases from V and 5 bases from J, with 18 bases in between. Germline V gives CDR1 SEHNR, CDR2 FQNEAQ (reference sequence). In DNA, the CDR3 is TGTGCCAGCAGCCTTAATGTGGGGGGGGAGACTGAAGCTTTCTTT. Its translation is CASSLNVGGETEAFF.

This clonotype was counted between two and nine times. This chain connects TRBV7-2 to TRBJ1-5; the match to TRBD1 covers 7 bases. Germline lookup yields CDR1 SGHTA and CDR2 FQGNSA. This CDR3 has 14 residues. V shed 5 bases, J shed 6 bases, and the junction held 7 bases outside the gene matches. The chain's CDR3 is CASSGRQGPQPQHF. The CDR3 region has the DNA TGTGCCAGCAGCGGCAGACAGGGACCTCAGCCCCAGCATTTT.

A remark on this clonotype: This is likely a read error, given that the CDR3 carries no conserved phenylalanine or tryptophan at its end. The DNA is left out, because the CDR3 cannot be placed on it with certainty; the CDR3 is given as TCRdb lists it. This chain joins TRBV12-3 or TRBV12-4 and TRBJ2-3. The CDR3 has 12 residues if both end residues are counted. The CDR3 loop is CASSFGTDTEYS.

Regarding this clonotype: One end of the junction fails to match germline, which may point to a read error. The chain recombines TRBV5-1 with TRBJ2-5, with 7 positions matching TRBD1. The V gene's germline CDR1 is SGHRS and CDR2 YFSETQ. The CDR3 extends over 14 amino acids. The CDR3 nucleotides read TGCGCCAGCAGCTTAAGGGACAGCCAAGAGATCCAGTACTTC. It codes for CASSLRDSQEIQYF.

The CDR3 sequence: CSVKLDSPIYGYTF. DNA of the CDR3: TGCAGCGTTAAATTAGACAGTCCTATCTATGGCTACACCTTC. V gene TRBV29-1 combines with J gene TRBJ1-2, with a possible D match to TRBD1 (5 bases). CDR3 length: 14 residues. Germline CDR1 reads SQVTM; CDR2 reads ANQGSEA. Trimming took 5 bases from V and 4 from J, leaving 17 bases between them.

This clonotype was detected a few times. This chain joins TRBV10-3 and TRBJ1-2, with D perhaps TRBD1 (5 bases). V was clipped by 6 bases and J by 4 bases, with 12 bases between them. This CDR3 comprises 13 residues. Per the germline V gene, CDR1 is ENHRY and CDR2 is SYGVKD. CDR3 amino acids: CAIRNGAGYGYTF. DNA for the CDR3: TGTGCCATCAGGAATGGGGCTGGCTATGGCTACACCTTC.

Details on this clonotype: A much larger clone lies one base from this, so it may be a read error. The chain carries TRBV20-1 and TRBJ2-5, with D unclear. Germline CDR1 and CDR2: DFQATT and SNEGSKA (reference sequence). V dropped 3 bases and J dropped 11 bases, with 22 bases sitting between them. The CDR3 is made up of 14 amino acids. CDR3 coding DNA: TGCAGTGCTAGCTCCCTACTCGCCTACAATGAGCAGTACTTC. Translation: CSASSLLAYNEQYF.

The V gene is TRBV29-1, the J gene TRBJ2-1, with D perhaps matching TRBD1 (6 bases). Between the trimmed V and J ends, which lost 5 bases and 9 bases, there was a span of 14 bases. This CDR3 is 12 amino acids long. The germline CDR1 and CDR2 sequences are SQVTM and ANQGSEA. CDR3 sequence reads: CSVSTGMTEQFF. The CDR3 DNA is TGCAGCGTTTCCACAGGGATGACTGAGCAGTTCTTC.

The DNA for the CDR3 is TGTGCCAGCAGTCCCCGACTAGCATCCGAGCAGTACTTC. Amino acids: CASSPRLASEQYF. This chain joins TRBV27 and TRBJ2-7; 7 bases match TRBD2. The CDR3 length is 13 residues. The germline V gene encodes CDR1 MNHEY and CDR2 SMNVEV (reference sequence). Trimming removed 5 bases from V and 6 bases from J; junction bases left unmatched: 7.

The chain employs TRBV10-3 and TRBJ1-1; D is undetermined. CDR3 length: 14 residues. The V gene's germline CDR1 is ENHRY and CDR2 SYGVKD. Trimming took off 4 bases at V and 1 base at J, with 10 bases between the two ends. The CDR3: CAISVTGSNTEAFF. In DNA form, the CDR3 reads TGTGCCATCAGTGTTACCGGGTCGAACACTGAAGCTTTCTTT.

This chain joins TRBV9 and TRBJ2-5; 13 bases are a match to TRBD2. The junction had 5 bases not matched to a gene; V was cut back by 3 bases and J by 3 bases. Germline values: CDR1 SGDLS, CDR2 YYNGEE. The CDR3 covers 16 residues. The CDR3 is CASSGTSGGLKETQYF. For the CDR3, the DNA is TGTGCCAGCAGCGGGACTAGCGGGGGCCTGAAAGAGACCCAGTACTTC. The variable domain in full, completed from reference TRBV9 and TRBJ2-5, reads DSGVTQTPKHLITATGQRVTLRCSPRSGDLSVYWYQQSLDQGLQFLIQYYNGEERAKGNILERFSAQQFPDLHSELNLSSLELGDSALYFCASSGTSGGLKETQYFGPGTRLLVL.

This clonotype was detected ten times or more. V usage is TRBV9 and J usage is TRBJ2-7; D uncertain. Germline CDR1 SGDLS, CDR2 YYNGEE. Between the trimmed V and J ends, which lost 0 bases and 3 bases, there was a span of 7 bases. The CDR3 spans 13 residues. Here the CDR3 reads CASSVGYSYEQYF. The CDR3 region has the DNA TGTGCCAGCAGCGTAGGGTACAGCTACGAGCAGTACTTC.

This clonotype has a handful of counts. The chain employs TRBV6-2 or TRBV6-3 and TRBJ2-3, with 7 bases identical to TRBD1. The V gene end was trimmed by 6 bases and the J gene end by 5 bases; junction bases not matched to a gene: 8. This CDR3 is 14 amino acids long. The germline V gene has CDR1 MNHEY and CDR2 SVGEGT. Here the CDR3 reads CASSSDRPLDTQYF. The CDR3 DNA sequence: TGTGCCAGCAGCTCGGACAGGCCATTAGATACGCAGTATTTT.